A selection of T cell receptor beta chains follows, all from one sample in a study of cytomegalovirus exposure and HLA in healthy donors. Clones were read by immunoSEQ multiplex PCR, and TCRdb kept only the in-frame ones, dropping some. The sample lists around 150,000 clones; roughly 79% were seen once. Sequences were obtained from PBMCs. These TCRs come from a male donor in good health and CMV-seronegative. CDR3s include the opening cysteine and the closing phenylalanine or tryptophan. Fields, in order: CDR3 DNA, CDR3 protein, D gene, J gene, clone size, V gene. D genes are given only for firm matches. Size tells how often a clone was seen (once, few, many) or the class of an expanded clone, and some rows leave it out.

TGTGCCAGCAGTGAAGGTAAAGGGGCGTTCCACCAGCCCCAGCATTTT CASSEGKGAFHQPQHF - TRBJ1-5 - TRBV6-1
TGTGCCAGCAGCCGGACAGGGGGTAGTGGCGGGGAGCTGTTTTTT CASSRTGGSGGELFF TRBD1 TRBJ2-2 few TRBV6-6
TGTGCCAGCAGTGAACGGGAGGAACTTTACAATGAGCAGTTCTTC CASSEREELYNEQFF TRBD2 TRBJ2-1 - TRBV25-1
TGTGCCAGCAGCGCGCACTTAGCGGGGGGGAACCTCCGTGAGCAGTTCTTC CASSAHLAGGNLREQFF TRBD2 TRBJ2-1 - TRBV9
TGCGCCAGCGTCGAAGGGGGTCGGAGCACAGATACGCAGTATTTT CASVEGGRSTDTQYF - TRBJ2-3 - TRBV5-1
TGTGCCAGCAGCTCCCCCCCGGGGGGGATGAATGAGCAGTTCTTC CASSSPPGGMNEQFF TRBD2 TRBJ2-1 few TRBV5-6
TGTGCCAGCAGCCGGGGAGGGGGGAGCCCCCAGTACTTC CASSRGGGSPQYF - TRBJ2-5 - TRBV7-9
TGTGCCAGCAGCTTACGTCGGCAGGCTAATTCACCCCTCCACTTT CASSLRRQANSPLHF - TRBJ1-6 - TRBV7-6
TGTGCCAGCAGTTCCGGACAGGGCGGCTACAATGAGCAGTTCTTC CASSSGQGGYNEQFF TRBD1 TRBJ2-1 once TRBV25-1
TGTGCCAGCAGCTTGGACAGGGGCTACGAGCAGTACTTC CASSLDRGYEQYF TRBD1 TRBJ2-7 - TRBV7-6
TGCGCCAGCAGCCTGGAGCCCCGGAGCTCCTACAATGAGCAGTTCTTC CASSLEPRSSYNEQFF - TRBJ2-1 - TRBV5-1
TGTGCCAGCAGTCTGGGGCAGGGTTTCTACGAGCAGTACTTC CASSLGQGFYEQYF - TRBJ2-7 - TRBV27
TGTGCCTGGAGTGTTGGACTAGCCTACGAGCAGTACTTC CAWSVGLAYEQYF TRBD2 TRBJ2-7 - TRBV30
TGTGCCAGCAGTCTCGGGGGAGGCAATCAGCCCCAGCATTTT CASSLGGGNQPQHF - TRBJ1-5 - TRBV6-6
TGTGCCAGCAGCTACGGACAGGGTAACACTGAAGCTTTCTTT CASSYGQGNTEAFF TRBD1 TRBJ1-1 few TRBV5-6
TGTGCCAGCAGGTCCCAGGGTGGCACTGAAGCTTTCTTT CASRSQGGTEAFF - TRBJ1-1 once TRBV7-2
TGTGCCAGCAGTGAAGGTGGTCACAGAGGGGATACGCAGTATTTT CASSEGGHRGDTQYF - TRBJ2-3 - TRBV2
TGTGCCAGCAGAGATGGACTAGCGGGGGTTAACAATGAGCAGTTCTTC CASRDGLAGVNNEQFF TRBD2 TRBJ2-1 - TRBV5-4
TGCAGCGGGGGGACCGGGACAGGGAACGAGCAGTACTTC CSGGTGTGNEQYF TRBD1 TRBJ2-7 - TRBV29-1
TGTGCCAGCAGGAATATCGAGGGGGATTCACCCCTCCACTTT CASRNIEGDSPLHF - TRBJ1-6 - TRBV7-9
TGTGCCAGTAGTATCCTAACCTCGAATGAGCAGTTCTTC CASSILTSNEQFF - TRBJ2-1 - TRBV19
TGTGCCAGTAGTATAAACAGTTACATGAACACTGAAGCTTTCTTT CASSINSYMNTEAFF - TRBJ1-1 - TRBV19
TGTGCCGGCGCCCCCCCAGCGGGGGGGCCCGGGGAGCTGTTTTTT CAGAPPAGGPGELFF TRBD2 TRBJ2-2 - TRBV6-6
TGTGCCAGTACCGCAGGGGTTTTCACTGAAGCTTTCTTT CASTAGVFTEAFF - TRBJ1-1 few TRBV19
TGCAGCGTCCTAACTAGCGGGGGGGCCTACGAGCAGTACTTC CSVLTSGGAYEQYF TRBD2 TRBJ2-7 - TRBV29-1